A selection of T cell receptor beta chains follows, all from one sample in a study of shared clonotypes between healthy human individuals. The table came from immunoSEQ multiplex PCR; TCRdb's copy has only in-frame clones and leaves some out. The repertoire holds 300,000 to 350,000 clones, with less than 85% as singletons. The sequenced sample was memory CD4+ T cells sorted from blood. Receptors originate from a man aged 25-45 years in good health. Each CDR3 is given with its conserved first and last residue. A D gene is named only where the DNA matches it firmly. Clone size is given for some rows only: seen once, a few or many times, or a class if the clone is expanded.

cdr3_length j_call d_call v_call clone_size cdr3_nt cdr3_aa
15 TRBJ1-1 TRBD1 TRBV28 once TGTGCCAGCAGTTTTAGGGACAGGGAGACCACTGAAGCTTTCTTT CASSFRDRETTEAFF
13 TRBJ1-5 . TRBV5-1 . TGCGCCAGCAGCGAAGGGGGGAGTCAGCCCCAGCATTTT CASSEGGSQPQHF
20 TRBJ2-7 TRBD1 TRBV28 . TGTGCCAGCAGTTCCCTAAAGCCCACAGGGGTCCCCTTGAGGCTCTACGAGCAGTACTTC CASSSLKPTGVPLRLYEQYF
16 TRBJ2-5 . TRBV5-1 . TGCGCCAGCAGCTTGACCCCGGGACCACAGCAAGAGACCCAGTACTTC CASSLTPGPQQETQYF
14 TRBJ1-2 . TRBV2 . TGTGCCAGCAGGAGGTCAGGAGCTAACTATGGCTACACCTTC CASRRSGANYGYTF
13 TRBJ1-5 . TRBV18 . TGTGCCAGCTCACCAGGGGGAGATCAGCCCCAGCATTTT CASSPGGDQPQHF
14 TRBJ1-2 . TRBV10-3 . TGTGCCATCAGTGAGTCGACAGACAACTATGGCTACACCTTC CAISESTDNYGYTF
13 TRBJ2-5 . TRBV6-1 once TGTGCCAGCAGTGAAACAGGGTGGGAGACCCAGTACTTC CASSETGWETQYF
12 TRBJ2-7 . TRBV28 . TGTGCCAGCAGTTCAACGGGACTCAAGCAGTACTTC CASSSTGLKQYF
14 TRBJ2-7 . TRBV5-6 . TGTGCCAGCAGCTTGTCGATTCCCCCCTACGAGCAGTACTTC CASSLSIPPYEQYF
15 TRBJ1-2 TRBD1 TRBV28 . TGTGCCAGCAGTCGTCAGGACAGGGAGTACTATGGCTACACCTTC CASSRQDREYYGYTF
14 TRBJ1-2 TRBD1 TRBV25-1 . TGTGCCAGCAGTGACACAGGGGGCGCAAGGGGCTACACCTTC CASSDTGGARGYTF
16 TRBJ2-5 TRBD2 TRBV29-1 once TGCAGCGTCTCCGGGACTAGCGGGAAGACTCAAGAGACCCAGTACTTC CSVSGTSGKTQETQYF
13 TRBJ2-5 . TRBV5-1 few TGCGCCAGCAGCTCACAGGGTCAAGAGACCCAGTACTTC CASSSQGQETQYF
13 TRBJ2-2 . TRBV28 . TGTGCCAGCAGGGACTATTACACCGGGGAGCTGTTTTTT CASRDYYTGELFF
13 TRBJ2-5 . TRBV5-1 . TGCGCCAGCAGCTTGCAGACTCAAGAGACCCAGTACTTC CASSLQTQETQYF
13 TRBJ2-2 TRBD1 TRBV11-2 few TGTGCCAGCAGATTGACAGGGACCGGGGAGCTGTTTTTT CASRLTGTGELFF
18 TRBJ1-5 TRBD1 TRBV4-1 . TGCGCCAGCAGCCAGGGGACAGGGGGCTTGGGAAGCAATCAGCCCCAGCATTTT CASSQGTGGLGSNQPQHF
14 TRBJ1-5 . TRBV2 . TGTGCCAGCAGTGCCCAGGCTAGCAATCAGCCCCAGCATTTT CASSAQASNQPQHF
15 TRBJ1-4 TRBD1 TRBV15 . TGTGCCACATCCTACCGCGGGACAGGGAATGAAAAACTGTTTTTT CATSYRGTGNEKLFF
16 TRBJ2-1 . TRBV7-2 . TGTGCCAGCAGCTCGCCGCGGGCCCTCGGGAACAATGAGCAGTTCTTC CASSSPRALGNNEQFF
14 TRBJ2-7 TRBD2 TRBV25-1 . TGTGCCAGCAGCGCAGCGGGGTTATCCTACGAGCAGTACTTC CASSAAGLSYEQYF
20 TRBJ2-1 TRBD2 TRBV4-3 . TGCGCCAGCAGCTTGAGCCCCGGGACTAGCGGGAGTAGTTCCTACAATGAGCAGTTCTTC CASSLSPGTSGSSSYNEQFF
15 TRBJ2-1 . TRBV9 . TGTGCCAGCAGCGTAGATGGCACGGCACTCAATGAGCAGTTCTTC CASSVDGTALNEQFF
14 TRBJ1-6 . TRBV15 once TGTGCCACCAGCAGGTTGGGGAGTAATTCACCCCTCCACTTT CATSRLGSNSPLHF
14 TRBJ1-4 . TRBV25-1 . TGTGCCAGCAGTGCTGGAGGGACAAATGAAAAACTGTTTTTT CASSAGGTNEKLFF
14 TRBJ2-7 TRBD1 TRBV5-1 . TGCGCCAGCAGCAACAACAGGGGCCTGGGGGAGCAGTACTTC CASSNNRGLGEQYF
11 TRBJ2-7 . TRBV6-1 once TGTGCCAGCACTAACTCCTACGAGCAGTACTTC CASTNSYEQYF
16 TRBJ2-5 TRBD2 TRBV6-6 . TGTGCCAGCAGTCGGGGACTAGCGGGAGACCAAGAGACCCAGTACTTC CASSRGLAGDQETQYF
14 TRBJ2-5 TRBD1 TRBV2 many TGTGCCAGCAACCGGGACAGGAATCAAGAGACCCAGTACTTC CASNRDRNQETQYF
18 TRBJ2-3 . TRBV5-3 few TGTGCCAGAAGCTTGGGCCTTAGGGACGGTCCTAGCACAGATACGCAGTATTTT CARSLGLRDGPSTDTQYF
13 TRBJ1-3 . TRBV30 . TGTGCCTGGATGGGGGGAACTGGAAACACCATATATTTT CAWMGGTGNTIYF
16 TRBJ2-5 TRBD1 TRBV5-4 few TGTGCCAGCAGCTTGGCGTCTGACAGGGGAAAAGAGACCCAGTACTTC CASSLASDRGKETQYF
14 TRBJ2-5 . TRBV9 . TGTGCCAGCAGCGTAGGGGGTTCGGGAGAGACCCAGTACTTC CASSVGGSGETQYF
12 TRBJ1-1 . TRBV10-1 . TGCGCCAGCAGTGTATCGGGTCTCGGAGCTTTCTTT CASSVSGLGAFF
14 TRBJ1-4 . TRBV2 . TGTGCCAGCAGAGTCACCGGAGTAAAGGAAAAACTGTTTTTT CASRVTGVKEKLFF
13 TRBJ2-5 . TRBV5-1 . TGCGCCAGCAGCGGGACCGCGCAAGAGACCCAGTACTTC CASSGTAQETQYF
16 TRBJ1-3 . TRBV4-1 . TGCGCCAGCAGCTCCCGAACCAGTGATTCTGGAAACACCATATATTTT CASSSRTSDSGNTIYF
11 TRBJ2-5 . TRBV6-1 few TGTGCCAGCAGTTACGGGGAGACCCAGTACTTC CASSYGETQYF
16 TRBJ1-5 TRBD1 TRBV19 . TGTGCCAGTAGTATCTTAACAACAGGGGGCGGTCAGCCCCAGCATTTT CASSILTTGGGQPQHF
13 TRBJ2-1 . TRBV7-9 . TGTGCCAGCAGCTTTCTTGTGGGAGCCGAGCAGTTCTTC CASSFLVGAEQFF
14 TRBJ2-7 . TRBV6-1 . TGTGCCAGCATCTTAGGGCTGTCCTCGGGGGAGCAGTACTTC CASILGLSSGEQYF
18 TRBJ2-5 TRBD2 TRBV9 . TGTGCCAGCAGCCCCCGGACTAGCGGGAGGGCCGTTCTAGAGACCCAGTACTTC CASSPRTSGRAVLETQYF
15 TRBJ2-1 . TRBV7-2 . TGTGCCAGCAGCTTAAGTGGAGGGCCGAGCAATGAGCAGTTCTTC CASSLSGGPSNEQFF
14 TRBJ2-7 . TRBV7-8 . TGTGCCAGCAGCTTAGGGACACAAGGAGTCGAGCAGTACTTC CASSLGTQGVEQYF
16 TRBJ2-2 . TRBV5-4 . TGTGCCAGCAGCTTGGTCTTGGGAGCCACCCCCGGGGAGCTGTTTTTT CASSLVLGATPGELFF
13 TRBJ1-1 . TRBV2 . TGTGCCAGCCCGGGGGGAAAAGGGACTGAAGCTTTCTTT CASPGGKGTEAFF
16 TRBJ2-1 TRBD2 TRBV5-1 few TGCGCCAGCAGCTCTCGGACTAGCGGGGAGAAGAATGAGCAGTTCTTC CASSSRTSGEKNEQFF
14 TRBJ2-7 . TRBV28 . TGTGCCAGCAGTGACCCTGGACTGATCTACGAGCAGTACTTC CASSDPGLIYEQYF
15 TRBJ2-7 TRBD1 TRBV5-1 . TGCGCCAGCAGCTTCATCCCCGGGACAGGCTACGAGCAGTACTTC CASSFIPGTGYEQYF
16 TRBJ2-2 TRBD2 TRBV7-2 . TGTGCCAGCAGCTTAATGGGACTAGCGGGGACCGGGGAGCTGTTTTTT CASSLMGLAGTGELFF
16 TRBJ2-5 TRBD2 TRBV7-8 . TGTGCCAGCAGCTTAAGAGAGCGGGAGTGGCGGGAGACCCAGTACTTC CASSLREREWRETQYF
14 TRBJ2-7 . TRBV6-1 few TGTGCCAGCAGTGACAGGGGTGGGCCCTACGAGCAGTACTTC CASSDRGGPYEQYF
15 TRBJ2-7 TRBD1 TRBV10-2 . TGCGCCAGCGCGTTTGAATGGGACAGGGTCTACGAGCAGTACTTC CASAFEWDRVYEQYF
14 TRBJ2-6 . TRBV5-1 . TGCGCCAGCAGCTCGAACTCCGGGGCCAACGTCCTGACTTTC CASSSNSGANVLTF
15 TRBJ1-2 TRBD1 TRBV4-2 . TGTGCCAGCAGCACTACGACAGGGCCCGTCTATGGCTACACCTTC CASSTTTGPVYGYTF
16 TRBJ2-7 . TRBV29-1 . TGCAGCGTTTCAGGTTGGAGGGGGGAGTCCCCCGACGAGCAGTACTTC CSVSGWRGESPDEQYF
11 TRBJ2-5 . TRBV20-1 . TGCAGTGCTAGGCATCAAGAGACCCAGTACTTC CSARHQETQYF
13 TRBJ2-1 . TRBV5-1 . TGCGCCAGCAGCTTGGGGGGTACGAATGAGCAGTTCTTC CASSLGGTNEQFF